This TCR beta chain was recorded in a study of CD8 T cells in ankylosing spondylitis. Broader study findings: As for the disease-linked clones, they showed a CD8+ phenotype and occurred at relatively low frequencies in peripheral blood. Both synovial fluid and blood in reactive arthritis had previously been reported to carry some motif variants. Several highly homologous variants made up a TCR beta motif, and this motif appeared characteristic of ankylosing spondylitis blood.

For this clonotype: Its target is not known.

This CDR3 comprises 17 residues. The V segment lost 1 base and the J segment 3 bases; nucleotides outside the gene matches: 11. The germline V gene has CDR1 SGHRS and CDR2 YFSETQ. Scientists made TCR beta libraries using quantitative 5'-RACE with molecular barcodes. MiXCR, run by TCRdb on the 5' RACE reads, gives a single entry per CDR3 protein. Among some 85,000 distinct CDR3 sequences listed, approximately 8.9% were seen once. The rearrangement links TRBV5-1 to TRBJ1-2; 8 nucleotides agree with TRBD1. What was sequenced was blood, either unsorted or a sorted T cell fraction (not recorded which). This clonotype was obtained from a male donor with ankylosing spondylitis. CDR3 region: CASSLRQPGQVDYGYTF. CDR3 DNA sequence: TGCGCCAGCAGCTTGCGACAACCGGGACAGGTCGACTATGGCTACACCTTC. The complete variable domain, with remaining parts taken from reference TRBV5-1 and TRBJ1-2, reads KAGVTQTPRYLIKTRGQQVTLSCSPISGHRSVSWYQQTPGQGLQFLFEYFSETQRNKGNFPGRFSGRQFSNSRSEMNVSTLELGDSALYLCASSLRQPGQVDYGYTFGSGTRLTVV.